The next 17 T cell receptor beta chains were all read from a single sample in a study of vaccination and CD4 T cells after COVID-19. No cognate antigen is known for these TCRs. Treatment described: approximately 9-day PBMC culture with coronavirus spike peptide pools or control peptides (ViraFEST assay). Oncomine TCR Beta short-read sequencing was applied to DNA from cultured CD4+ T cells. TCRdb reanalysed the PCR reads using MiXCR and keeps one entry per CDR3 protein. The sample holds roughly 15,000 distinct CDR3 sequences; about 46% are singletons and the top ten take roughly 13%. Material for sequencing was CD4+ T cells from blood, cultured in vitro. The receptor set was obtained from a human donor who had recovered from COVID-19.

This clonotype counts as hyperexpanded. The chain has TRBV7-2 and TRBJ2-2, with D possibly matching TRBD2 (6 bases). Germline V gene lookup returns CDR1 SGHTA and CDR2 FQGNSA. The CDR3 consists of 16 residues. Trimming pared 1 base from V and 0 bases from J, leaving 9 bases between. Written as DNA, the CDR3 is TGTGCCAGCAGCTTAGTCGGGGGAACGAACACCGGGGAGCTGTTTTTT. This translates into CASSLVGGTNTGELFF. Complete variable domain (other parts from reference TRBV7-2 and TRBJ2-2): GAGVSQSPSNKVTEKGKDVELRCDPISGHTALYWYRQSLGQGLEFLIYFQGNSAPDKSGLPSDRFSAERTGGSVSTLTIQRTQQEDSAVYLCASSLVGGTNTGELFFGEGSRLTVL.

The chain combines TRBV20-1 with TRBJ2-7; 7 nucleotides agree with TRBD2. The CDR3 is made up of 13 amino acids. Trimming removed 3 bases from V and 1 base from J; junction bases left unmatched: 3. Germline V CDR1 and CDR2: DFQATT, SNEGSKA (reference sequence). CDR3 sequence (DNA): TGCAGTGCTAGTCGGGGGGTTTCCTACGAGCAGTACTTC. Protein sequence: CSASRGVSYEQYF.

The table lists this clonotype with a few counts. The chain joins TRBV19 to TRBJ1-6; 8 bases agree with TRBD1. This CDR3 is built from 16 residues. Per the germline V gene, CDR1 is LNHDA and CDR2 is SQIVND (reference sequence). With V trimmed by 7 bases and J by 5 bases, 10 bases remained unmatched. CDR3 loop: CASNRGRTGNNSPLHF. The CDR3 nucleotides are TGTGCCAGTAACAGGGGAAGGACAGGGAATAATTCACCCCTCCACTTT. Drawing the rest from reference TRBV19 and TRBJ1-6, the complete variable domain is DGGITQSPKYLFRKEGQNVTLSCEQNLNHDAMYWYRQDPGQGLRLIYYSQIVNDFQKGDIAEGYSVSREKKESFPLTVTSAQKNPTAFYLCASNRGRTGNNSPLHFGNGTRLTVT.

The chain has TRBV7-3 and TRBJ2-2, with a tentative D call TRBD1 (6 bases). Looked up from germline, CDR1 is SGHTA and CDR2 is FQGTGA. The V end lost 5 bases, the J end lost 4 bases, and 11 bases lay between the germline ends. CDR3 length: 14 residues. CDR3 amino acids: CASSPQGSTGELFF. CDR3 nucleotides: TGTGCCAGCAGCCCCCAGGGGAGCACCGGGGAGCTGTTTTTT.

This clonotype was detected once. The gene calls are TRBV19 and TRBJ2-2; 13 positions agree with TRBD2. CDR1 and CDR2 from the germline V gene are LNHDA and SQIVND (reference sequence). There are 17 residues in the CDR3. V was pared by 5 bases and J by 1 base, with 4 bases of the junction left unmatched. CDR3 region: CASSRTSGGRNTGELFF. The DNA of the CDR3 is TGTGCCAGTAGTCGGACTAGCGGGGGCCGGAACACCGGGGAGCTGTTTTTT. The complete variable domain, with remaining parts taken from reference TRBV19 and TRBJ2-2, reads DGGITQSPKYLFRKEGQNVTLSCEQNLNHDAMYWYRQDPGQGLRLIYYSQIVNDFQKGDIAEGYSVSREKKESFPLTVTSAQKNPTAFYLCASSRTSGGRNTGELFFGEGSRLTVL.

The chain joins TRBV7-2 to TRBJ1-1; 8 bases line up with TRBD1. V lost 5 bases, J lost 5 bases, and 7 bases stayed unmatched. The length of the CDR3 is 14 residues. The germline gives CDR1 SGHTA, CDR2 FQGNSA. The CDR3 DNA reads TGTGCCAGCAGCGAGCAGGGGGCCAGGACTGAAGCTTTCTTT. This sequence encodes CASSEQGARTEAFF.

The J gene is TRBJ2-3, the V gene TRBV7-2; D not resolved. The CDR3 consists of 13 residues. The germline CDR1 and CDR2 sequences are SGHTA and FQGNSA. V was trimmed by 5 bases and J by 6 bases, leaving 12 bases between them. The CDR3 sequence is CASSREVGDTQYF. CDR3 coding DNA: TGTGCCAGCAGCCGAGAGGTGGGGGATACGCAGTATTTT.

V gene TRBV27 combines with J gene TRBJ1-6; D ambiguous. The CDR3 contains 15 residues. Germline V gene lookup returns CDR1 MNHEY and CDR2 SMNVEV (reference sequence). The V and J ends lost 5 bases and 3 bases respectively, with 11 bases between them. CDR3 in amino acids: CASSVRLRYNSPLHF. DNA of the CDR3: TGTGCCAGCAGTGTCCGTTTGCGCTATAATTCACCCCTCCACTTT.

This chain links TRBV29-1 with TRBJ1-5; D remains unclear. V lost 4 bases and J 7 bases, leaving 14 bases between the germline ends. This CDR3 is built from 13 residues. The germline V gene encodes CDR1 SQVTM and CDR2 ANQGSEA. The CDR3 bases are TGCAGCGTTGTGGCCCACGATGGACAGCCCCAGCATTTT. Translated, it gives CSVVAHDGQPQHF.

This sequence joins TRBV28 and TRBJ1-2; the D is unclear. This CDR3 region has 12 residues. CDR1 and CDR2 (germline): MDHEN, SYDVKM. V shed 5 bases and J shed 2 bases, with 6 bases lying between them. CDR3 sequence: CASSLGNYGYTF. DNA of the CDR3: TGTGCCAGCAGTCTAGGGAACTATGGCTACACCTTC.

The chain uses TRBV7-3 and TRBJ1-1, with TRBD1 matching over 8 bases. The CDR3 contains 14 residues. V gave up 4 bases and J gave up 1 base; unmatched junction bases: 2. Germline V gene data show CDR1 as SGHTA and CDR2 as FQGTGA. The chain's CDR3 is CASSSGQGNTEAFF. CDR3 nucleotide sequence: TGTGCCAGCAGCTCCGGACAGGGGAACACTGAAGCTTTCTTT.

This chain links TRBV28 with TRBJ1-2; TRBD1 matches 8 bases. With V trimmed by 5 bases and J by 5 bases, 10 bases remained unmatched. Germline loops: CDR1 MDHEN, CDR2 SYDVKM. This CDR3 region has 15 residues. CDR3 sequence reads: CASSQTSDRAYGYTF. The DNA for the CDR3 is TGTGCCAGCAGTCAGACCTCGGACAGGGCTTATGGCTACACCTTC.

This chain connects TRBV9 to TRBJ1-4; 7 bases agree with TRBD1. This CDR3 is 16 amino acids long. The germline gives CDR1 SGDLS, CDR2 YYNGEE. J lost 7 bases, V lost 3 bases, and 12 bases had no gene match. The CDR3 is CASSDSPKGATEKLFF. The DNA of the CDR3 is TGTGCCAGCAGCGACTCCCCCAAGGGGGCTACTGAAAAACTGTTTTTT.

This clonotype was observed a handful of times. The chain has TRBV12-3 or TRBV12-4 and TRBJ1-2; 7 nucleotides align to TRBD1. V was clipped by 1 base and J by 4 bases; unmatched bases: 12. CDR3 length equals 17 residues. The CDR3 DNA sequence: TGTGCCAGCAGTTTAGTACCCTCACAGGGGCGCGGCTATGGCTACACCTTC. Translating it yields CASSLVPSQGRGYGYTF.

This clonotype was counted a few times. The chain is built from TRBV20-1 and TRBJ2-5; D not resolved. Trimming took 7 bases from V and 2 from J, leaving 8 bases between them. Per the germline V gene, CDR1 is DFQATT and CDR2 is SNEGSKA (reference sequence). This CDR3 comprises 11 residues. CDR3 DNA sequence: TGCAGTGGTCAGTCACAAGAGACCCAGTACTTC. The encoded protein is CSGQSQETQYF.

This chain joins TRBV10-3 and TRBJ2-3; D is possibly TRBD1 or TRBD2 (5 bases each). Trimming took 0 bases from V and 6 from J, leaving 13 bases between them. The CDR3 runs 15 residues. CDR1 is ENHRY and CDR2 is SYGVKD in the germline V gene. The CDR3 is CAISESGTRSDTQYF. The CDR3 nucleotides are TGTGCCATCAGTGAGTCGGGGACCCGGTCGGATACGCAGTATTTT.

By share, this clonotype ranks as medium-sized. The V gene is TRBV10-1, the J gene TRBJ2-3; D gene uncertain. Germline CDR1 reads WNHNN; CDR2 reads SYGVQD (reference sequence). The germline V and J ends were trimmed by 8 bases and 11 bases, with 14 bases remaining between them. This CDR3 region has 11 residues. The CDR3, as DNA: TGCGCCAGCGCTCCAGGTGATGGGCAGTATTTT. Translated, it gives CASAPGDGQYF.